Below, 31 T cell receptor beta chains from the same sample are listed, as sequenced in a study of control samples from healthy donors and cancer patients. Repertoires were generated with immunoSEQ multiplex PCR, while TCRdb's copy carries only in-frame clones and drops some. This sample has about 93,000 clones; around 90% occur once, and the top ten carry about 15%. The specimen sequenced was blood. These receptors were collected from a woman in her 70s in good health.

The V gene is TRBV10-2, the J gene TRBJ1-1; D is undetermined. The CDR3 extends over 12 amino acids. Deletions cut 6 bases from V and 1 base from J, with 6 bases between. CDR1 WSHSY and CDR2 SAAADI come from the germline V gene. The CDR3 region is CASRKANTEAFF. The CDR3 nucleotides are TGCGCCAGCAGAAAGGCGAACACTGAAGCTTTCTTT.

The V call is TRBV5-8, the J call TRBJ1-5; D ambiguous. CDR3 size: 14 residues. V was trimmed by 4 bases and J by 6 bases, leaving 14 bases between them. Looked up from germline, CDR1 is SGHTS and CDR2 is YDEGEE. This CDR3 reads CASSHGLRAQPQHF. CDR3 in DNA: TGTGCCAGCAGCCACGGGCTCCGGGCTCAGCCCCAGCATTTT.

The DNA of the CDR3 is TGTGCCAGCAGCGGACTGGGACAGACGAACACTGAAGCTTTCTTT. Translated: CASSGLGQTNTEAFF. The V gene is TRBV9, the J gene TRBJ1-1; TRBD1 agrees at 7 bases. The CDR3 runs 15 residues. The V gene's germline CDR1 is SGDLS and CDR2 YYNGEE. Trimming cost V 3 bases and J 1 base; bases outside gene matches: 6. Looking up the rest from reference TRBV9 and TRBJ1-1 gives the full variable domain: DSGVTQTPKHLITATGQRVTLRCSPRSGDLSVYWYQQSLDQGLQFLIQYYNGEERAKGNILERFSAQQFPDLHSELNLSSLELGDSALYFCASSGLGQTNTEAFFGQGTRLTVV.

The rearrangement uses TRBV10-3 and TRBJ1-3; 7 positions match TRBD1. There are 13 residues in the CDR3. V trimming: 10 bases; J trimming: 4 bases; junction bases outside the gene matches: 7. CDR1 is ENHRY and CDR2 is SYGVKD in the germline V gene. The chain's CDR3 is CATQTGSGNTIYF. The CDR3 DNA is TGTGCCACACAGACAGGGTCAGGAAACACCATATATTTT.

The rearrangement uses TRBV19 and TRBJ2-3; D remains unclear. Germline CDR1 LNHDA, CDR2 SQIVND (reference sequence). The CDR3 is made up of 15 amino acids. V lost 1 base and J 2 bases, leaving 10 bases between the germline ends. For the CDR3, the DNA is TGTGCCAGTAGTATAGCGGGCGGTTCCACAGATACGCAGTATTTT. It translates to CASSIAGGSTDTQYF.

The CDR3 DNA reads as TGTGCCAGCAGTTACTCTCAGGGCGGTCAGCCCCAGCATTTT. It yields the protein CASSYSQGGQPQHF. This rearrangement joins TRBV6-2 or TRBV6-3 to TRBJ1-5; weak D call: TRBD1 (5 bases). The CDR3 has 14 amino acids. Looked up from germline, CDR1 is MNHEY and CDR2 is SVGEGT. Trimming stripped 0 bases from V and 6 bases from J, with 9 bases between.

The rearrangement uses TRBV5-1 and TRBJ2-4; 8 bases align to TRBD1. V was clipped by 4 bases and J by 0 bases; unmatched bases: 15. The CDR3 is 19 amino acids. Per germline, CDR1 SGHRS and CDR2 YFSETQ. CDR3 residues: CASSPWETGVTLAKNIQYF. CDR3 in DNA: TGCGCCAGCAGCCCTTGGGAGACAGGGGTAACGCTAGCCAAAAACATTCAGTACTTC.

The rearrangement links TRBV28 to TRBJ2-7; D not resolved. CDR1 and CDR2 (germline): MDHEN, SYDVKM. The germline V and J ends were trimmed by 5 bases and 2 bases, with 13 bases remaining between them. This CDR3 has 14 residues. The CDR3 protein is CASSIVAGTYEQYF. For the CDR3, the DNA is TGTGCCAGCAGTATAGTCGCAGGAACCTACGAGCAGTACTTC. Drawing the rest from reference TRBV28 and TRBJ2-7, the complete variable domain is DVKVTQSSRYLVKRTGEKVFLECVQDMDHENMFWYRQDPGLGLRLIYFSYDVKMKEKGDIPEGYSVSREKKERFSLILESASTNQTSMYLCASSIVAGTYEQYFGPGTRLTVT.

The CDR3: CASSAGRVSYNEQFF. In DNA, the CDR3 is TGCGCCAGCAGCGCCGGGAGGGTTTCGTACAATGAGCAGTTCTTC. This sequence joins TRBV5-1 and TRBJ2-1, with 8 bases identical to TRBD2. CDR3 length: 15 residues. Trimming at V came to 4 bases and at J to 4 bases, leaving 7 bases not matched to a gene. CDR1 SGHRS and CDR2 YFSETQ come from the germline V gene.

Here the CDR3 DNA reads TGTGCCAGCAGCCAGGCTGAAATCCCGAACTATGGCTACACCTTC. Translated, it gives CASSQAEIPNYGYTF. The V and J genes are TRBV3-1 (or the pseudogene TRBV3-2) and TRBJ1-2; D gene uncertain. Trimming removed 3 bases at V and 2 bases at J, with 13 bases between. Germline values: CDR1 LGHDT, CDR2 YNNKEL (reference sequence). This CDR3 region has 15 residues.

The V and J genes are TRBV27 and TRBJ1-2, with 10 bases identical to TRBD1. V trimming: 5 bases; J trimming: 2 bases; junction bases outside the gene matches: 2. Germline CDR1 MNHEY, CDR2 SMNVEV (reference sequence). This CDR3 has 14 amino acids. CDR3 amino acids: CASSTTGGNYGYTF. DNA of the CDR3: TGTGCCAGCAGTACGACAGGGGGCAACTATGGCTACACCTTC.

The genes are TRBV5-6 and TRBJ2-3; a weak D match, TRBD2 (5 bases). The V end lost 0 bases, the J end lost 2 bases, and 16 bases lay between the germline ends. The CDR3 has 17 amino acids. Germline V CDR1 and CDR2: SGHDT, YYEEEE. CDR3: CASSLGGMGRNTDTQYF. Here the CDR3 DNA reads TGTGCCAGCAGCTTGGGTGGAATGGGGAGAAACACAGATACGCAGTATTTT.

V and J are TRBV29-1 and TRBJ1-4; the D gene is possibly TRBD1 (5 bases). Germline CDR1 is SQVTM and CDR2 is ANQGSEA. Trimming left V 7 bases short and J 6 bases short, with 15 bases between. This CDR3 is 13 amino acids long. CDR3 in DNA: TGCAGCGGGTCGAGAGACAGCCATGAAAAACTGTTTTTT. Translated, it gives CSGSRDSHEKLFF.

This clone has a single count. The chain recombines TRBV7-8 with TRBJ2-7; the D gene is possibly TRBD1 (6 bases). Germline CDR1 SGHVS, CDR2 FQNEAQ. V was trimmed by 5 bases and J by 0 bases, leaving 11 bases between them. The CDR3 totals 14 residues. Here the CDR3 DNA reads TGTGCCAGCAGCCGATCGGACAGCTCCTACGAGCAGTACTTC. The encoded protein is CASSRSDSSYEQYF.

To note about this clone: Other DNA sequences within the sample encode an identical CDR3. The gene calls are TRBV11-3 and TRBJ2-1, with TRBD1 as a possible D gene (6 bases). Between the trimmed V and J ends, which lost 0 bases and 9 bases, there was a span of 12 bases. CDR1 is SGHNT and CDR2 is YENEEA in the germline V gene. CDR3 size: 14 residues. In nucleotides, the CDR3 is TGTGCCAGCAGCTTAGAGGGGGCGGGCAGTGAGCAGTTCTTC. Residues: CASSLEGAGSEQFF.

The chain recombines TRBV27 with TRBJ1-5, with D unresolved. The ends were cut back, 8 bases at V and 5 bases at J, with 10 bases in the middle. The germline V gene encodes CDR1 MNHEY and CDR2 SMNVEV (reference sequence). The CDR3 totals 12 residues. CDR3 sequence: CASGSLDQPQHF. The CDR3 DNA reads as TGTGCCAGCGGGTCCCTGGATCAGCCCCAGCATTTT.

The V call is TRBV20-1, the J call TRBJ1-4; no definite D call. The CDR3 has 11 amino acids. The germline V gene encodes CDR1 DFQATT and CDR2 SNEGSKA (reference sequence). V dropped 0 bases and J dropped 11 bases, with 7 bases sitting between them. The CDR3 is CSARDPEKLFF. Here the CDR3 DNA reads TGCAGTGCTAGAGACCCCGAGAAACTGTTTTTT.

The CDR3 region is CASSLEGTVYNQPQHF. The CDR3 region has the DNA TGTGCCAGCAGCTTAGAAGGGACCGTCTACAATCAGCCCCAGCATTTT. The chain uses TRBV7-2 and TRBJ1-5; TRBD1 might be the D (5 bases). Germline V CDR1 and CDR2: SGHTA, FQGNSA. The CDR3 spans 16 residues. V lost 1 base to trimming and J lost 3 bases, with 13 bases between them.

This clone was counted between two and nine times. The CDR3 coding sequence is TGTGCCAGCAGTCGACTGACGGGGGGCTCCTACAATGAGCAGTTCTTC. Protein: CASSRLTGGSYNEQFF. This chain connects TRBV6-6 to TRBJ2-1; 7 positions match TRBD2. This CDR3 is built from 16 residues. Germline loops: CDR1 MNHNY, CDR2 SVGAGI (reference sequence). Losses at the gene ends were 5 bases for V and 0 bases for J; bases not matched to a gene: 7.

The gene calls are TRBV27 and TRBJ1-2; D remains unclear. The CDR3 totals 17 residues. In germline, CDR1 is MNHEY, CDR2 SMNVEV (reference sequence). V was cut by 5 bases and J by 0 bases, with 19 bases left in between. The CDR3 DNA reads TGTGCCAGCAGTCCACAAAGCTGGTACAATACTAACTATGGCTACACCTTC. Amino acid sequence: CASSPQSWYNTNYGYTF.

This clone was counted once. The rearrangement uses TRBV7-2 and TRBJ1-3; D perhaps matches TRBD1 (5 bases). The CDR3 spans 15 residues. Germline CDR1 SGHTA, CDR2 FQGNSA. The V and J ends lost 1 base and 0 bases respectively, with 7 bases between them. The CDR3 sequence: CASSLGRGSGNTIYF. CDR3 nucleotides: TGTGCCAGCAGCTTAGGGAGGGGCTCTGGAAACACCATATATTTT.

This rearrangement joins TRBV5-1 to TRBJ2-5, with 8 nucleotides matching TRBD2. Germline-derived CDR1 and CDR2 are SGHRS and YFSETQ. The CDR3 covers 16 residues. With V trimmed by 4 bases and J by 1 base, 9 bases remained unmatched. The CDR3 DNA is TGCGCCAGCAGCCGGCCGACTAGCGCAATCCAAGAGACCCAGTACTTC. It translates to CASSRPTSAIQETQYF.

This clone was observed once. The genes are TRBV9 and TRBJ2-7; a weak D match, TRBD1 (6 bases). Germline values: CDR1 SGDLS, CDR2 YYNGEE. The CDR3 contains 14 residues. Trimming cost V 4 bases and J 1 base, with 12 bases left between them. The CDR3: CASSTTTGSYEQYF. CDR3 nucleotide sequence: TGTGCCAGCAGCACAACGACAGGATCCTACGAGCAGTACTTC.

This chain joins TRBV9 and TRBJ1-2; weak D call: TRBD1 (5 bases). This CDR3 contains 15 residues. The germline CDR1 and CDR2 sequences are SGDLS and YYNGEE. Trimming left V 0 bases short and J 5 bases short, with 14 bases between. CDR3 residues: CASSVGGGVGYGYTF. DNA for the CDR3: TGTGCCAGCAGCGTAGGAGGAGGGGTCGGTTATGGCTACACCTTC.

The chain has TRBV10-3 and TRBJ1-2, with a tentative D call TRBD1 (5 bases). The CDR3 runs to 14 residues. Germline CDR1 ENHRY, CDR2 SYGVKD. Trimming shortened V by 3 bases and J by 6 bases, and 14 bases separated the two germline ends. CDR3 protein: CAISEGTLGHGYTF. The DNA for the CDR3 is TGTGCCATCAGTGAAGGGACCTTGGGGCATGGCTACACCTTC.

The chain uses TRBV5-1 and TRBJ1-6, with TRBD1 as a possible D gene (5 bases). V lost 4 bases to trimming and J lost 6 bases, with 8 bases between them. The CDR3 loop spans 13 amino acids. The germline gives CDR1 SGHRS, CDR2 YFSETQ. The CDR3 nucleotides read TGCGCCAGCAGCCGGGACGGTAATTCACCCCTCCACTTT. This sequence encodes CASSRDGNSPLHF.

The CDR3 loop is CATSKGDRTNTEAFF. In DNA form, the CDR3 reads TGTGCCACCAGCAAAGGGGACAGGACAAACACTGAAGCTTTCTTT. The J gene is TRBJ1-1, the V gene TRBV15; 8 bases fit TRBD1. V gave up 4 bases and J gave up 2 bases; unmatched junction bases: 6. The CDR3 is 15 amino acids. The germline CDR1 and CDR2 sequences are LNHNV and YYDKDF (reference sequence).

The rearrangement links TRBV6-6 to TRBJ1-2; D is unresolved. Germline CDR1 is MNHNY and CDR2 is SVGAGI (reference sequence). The ends were cut back, 2 bases at V and 4 bases at J, with 17 bases in the middle. There are 16 residues in the CDR3. CDR3 sequence (DNA): TGTGCCAGCAGTTACACCCGAATTCCTGGGTTCTATGGCTACACCTTC. Translation gives CASSYTRIPGFYGYTF.

The sample holds a few counts of this clone. The chain combines TRBV6-6 with TRBJ2-7, with D possibly matching TRBD1 (5 bases). This CDR3 has 15 amino acids. CDR1 and CDR2 (germline): MNHNY, SVGAGI (reference sequence). V gave up 0 bases and J gave up 5 bases, with 14 bases separating them. The CDR3 DNA reads TGTGCCAGCAGTTACTCCCAGGGTACTACGAACGAGCAGTACTTC. Its translation is CASSYSQGTTNEQYF.

This chain connects TRBV4-1 to TRBJ2-2, with 9 bases aligning to TRBD2. CDR1 is MGHRA and CDR2 is YSYEKL in the germline V gene. Unmatched junction bases numbered 9, after V lost 3 bases and J lost 1 base. The CDR3 runs to 18 residues. The CDR3 spells CASSHDLTSGQNTGELFF. CDR3 bases: TGCGCCAGCAGCCATGATTTAACTAGCGGGCAGAACACCGGGGAGCTGTTTTTT.

The chain combines TRBV3-1 (or the pseudogene TRBV3-2) with TRBJ2-1; possible D gene TRBD1, 6 bases. The germline V and J ends were trimmed by 5 bases and 2 bases, with 19 bases remaining between them. The CDR3 runs to 17 residues. CDR1 and CDR2 from the germline V gene are LGHDT and YNNKEL (reference sequence). The CDR3 DNA reads TGTGCCAGCAGCGATATTGGGGGCAGCGCTACCTACAATGAGCAGTTCTTC. As protein: CASSDIGGSATYNEQFF.